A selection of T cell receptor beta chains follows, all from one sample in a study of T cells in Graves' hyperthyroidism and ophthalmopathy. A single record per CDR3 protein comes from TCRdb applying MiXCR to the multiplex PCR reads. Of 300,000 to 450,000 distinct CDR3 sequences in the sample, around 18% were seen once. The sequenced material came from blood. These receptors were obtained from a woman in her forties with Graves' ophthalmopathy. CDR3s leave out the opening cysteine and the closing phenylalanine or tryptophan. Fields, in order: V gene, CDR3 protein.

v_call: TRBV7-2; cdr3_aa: ASSPVHKNTEAF
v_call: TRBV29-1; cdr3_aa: SVVWLAGGHTGELF
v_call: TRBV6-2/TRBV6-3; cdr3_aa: ASRDGSVYEQY
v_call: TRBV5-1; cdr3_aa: ASSSGQGNQPQH
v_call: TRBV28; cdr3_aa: ASSLSGSLNQPQH
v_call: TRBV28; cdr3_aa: ASSSRPGQPDAYEQY
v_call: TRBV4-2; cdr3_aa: ASSQDAGDTGELF
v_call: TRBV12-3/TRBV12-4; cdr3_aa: ASVGTDQETQY
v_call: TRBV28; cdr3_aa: ASNLGAYEQS
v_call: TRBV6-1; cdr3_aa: ASSGWTGNGNTEAF
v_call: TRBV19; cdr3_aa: ASSIAGVVGVDTQY
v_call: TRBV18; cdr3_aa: ASSPKLARIYYGYT
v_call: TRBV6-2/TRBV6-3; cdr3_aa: ASSYVTQTLY
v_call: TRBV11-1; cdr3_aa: ASSIGARGPLTEAF
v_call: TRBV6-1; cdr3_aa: ASTPGLDSGANVLT
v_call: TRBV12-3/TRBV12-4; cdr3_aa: ASTISAGANYGYT
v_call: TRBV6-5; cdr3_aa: ASTLNARGETQY
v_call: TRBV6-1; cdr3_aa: ASSGTGGPNSNQPQH
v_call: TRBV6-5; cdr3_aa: ASSLGGSGSNEQY
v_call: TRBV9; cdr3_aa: ASNPSGRRETQY
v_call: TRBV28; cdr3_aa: ASSLYGSGNTIY
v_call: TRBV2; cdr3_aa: ASTLSRDNWDYGYT
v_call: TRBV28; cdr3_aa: ASRDQQGNQPQH
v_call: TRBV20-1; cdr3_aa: SARGRTGNQPQH
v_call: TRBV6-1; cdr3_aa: ASSGLAAYYGYT
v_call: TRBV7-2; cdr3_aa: ASSSPPQPQH
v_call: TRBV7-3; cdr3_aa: ASSPVGVGDTQY
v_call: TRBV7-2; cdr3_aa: ASSPGGQHNSPLH
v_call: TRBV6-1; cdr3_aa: ASSQDRAGNTIY
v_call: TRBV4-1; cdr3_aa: ASSQDGAGSPGGGYT
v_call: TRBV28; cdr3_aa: ASSYTGNYGYT
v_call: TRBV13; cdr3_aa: ASSSGTPPYEQY
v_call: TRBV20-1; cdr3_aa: SARVSGRAPGELF
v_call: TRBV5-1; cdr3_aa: ASSLATDYEQY
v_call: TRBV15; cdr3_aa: ATSEDSDYEQY
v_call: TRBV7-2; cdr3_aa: ASSLRAGGGRLF
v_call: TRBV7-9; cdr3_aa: ASSPRTSGSVNEQY
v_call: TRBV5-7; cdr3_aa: ASSSNRGASNQPQH
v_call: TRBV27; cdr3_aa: ASREGLAREQY
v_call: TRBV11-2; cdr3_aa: ASSSRINRGAGELF
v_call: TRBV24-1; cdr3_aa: ATTSSATGNTEAF
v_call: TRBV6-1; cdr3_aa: ASSEDPGPNEKLF
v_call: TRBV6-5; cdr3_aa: ASSLGTSETQY
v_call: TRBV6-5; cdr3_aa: ASSPTTGELF
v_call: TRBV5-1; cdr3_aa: ASNKGNSGTYEQY
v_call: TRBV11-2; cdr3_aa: ASSLGPSGRFEQY
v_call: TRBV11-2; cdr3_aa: ASSPGDNYEQY
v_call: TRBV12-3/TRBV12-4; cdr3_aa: ASSFRMGSNQPQH
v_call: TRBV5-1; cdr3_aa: ASSLRGTGVSEQY
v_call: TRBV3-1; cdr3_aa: ASSPSINTGELF